The 2 T cell receptor beta chains presented below share a single source sample, sequenced in a study of beta chain features in type 1 diabetes. Their recognized antigens are unknown. Expressed TCRB transcripts were sequenced because the entire RNA isolate underwent reverse transcription. TCRdb's table, derived via immunoSEQ multiplex PCR, lists solely in-frame clones and lacks some. Altogether around 360,000 clones are present, 10% to 15% being singletons, with the ten largest covering around 0.0099%. Overall study results and limits: Shorter TCRB CDR3s, moderately but significantly so, were found in Type 1 diabetes patients in all four CD4+ subsets.

The material sequenced was naive CD4+ T cells from blood. The source is a woman between 18 and 30 years old with type 1 diabetes.

This clone was seen more than once but under ten times. This sequence joins TRBV6-5 and TRBJ1-5; 8 nucleotides line up with TRBD1. The CDR3 loop spans 14 amino acids. The germline V gene has CDR1 MNHEY and CDR2 SVGAGI. Unmatched junction bases numbered 7, after V lost 5 bases and J lost 7 bases. The CDR3: CASSGQGVGQPQHF. CDR3 in DNA: TGTGCCAGCAGTGGACAGGGCGTTGGGCAGCCCCAGCATTTT.

The V gene is TRBV5-4, the J gene TRBJ2-7, with 10 bases matching TRBD1. Germline CDR1 reads SGHNT; CDR2 reads YYREEE (reference sequence). CDR3 length equals 15 residues. With V trimmed by 2 bases and J by 3 bases, 5 bases remained unmatched. The CDR3: CASSLSGQGNYEQYF. The CDR3 DNA is TGTGCCAGCAGCTTATCGGGACAGGGGAACTACGAGCAGTACTTC.